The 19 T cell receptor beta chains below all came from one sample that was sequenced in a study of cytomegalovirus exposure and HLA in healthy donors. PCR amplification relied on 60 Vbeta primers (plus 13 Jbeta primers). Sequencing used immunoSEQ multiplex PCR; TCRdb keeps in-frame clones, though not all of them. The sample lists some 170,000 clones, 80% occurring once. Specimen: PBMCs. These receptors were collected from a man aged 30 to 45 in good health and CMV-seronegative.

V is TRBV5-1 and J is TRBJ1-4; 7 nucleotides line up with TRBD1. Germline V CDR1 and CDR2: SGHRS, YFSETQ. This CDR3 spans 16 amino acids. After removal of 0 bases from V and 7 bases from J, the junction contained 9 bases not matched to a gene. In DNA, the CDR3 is TGCGCCAGCAGCTTGGAACCGCTGGGACAGCCTGAAAAACTGTTTTTT. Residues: CASSLEPLGQPEKLFF.

Here the CDR3 reads CASSPTGTGAGELFF. The DNA of the CDR3 is TGTGCCAGCAGCCCCACCGGGACAGGGGCCGGGGAGCTGTTTTTT. The chain combines TRBV7-2 with TRBJ2-2, with 10 bases fitting TRBD1. The CDR3 is 15 amino acids. Per germline, CDR1 SGHTA and CDR2 FQGNSA. The junction had 6 bases not matched to a gene; V was cut back by 5 bases and J by 6 bases. Combining the CDR3 with reference TRBV7-2 and TRBJ2-2 gives the whole variable domain GAGVSQSPSNKVTEKGKDVELRCDPISGHTALYWYRQSLGQGLEFLIYFQGNSAPDKSGLPSDRFSAERTGGSVSTLTIQRTQQEDSAVYLCASSPTGTGAGELFFGEGSRLTVL.

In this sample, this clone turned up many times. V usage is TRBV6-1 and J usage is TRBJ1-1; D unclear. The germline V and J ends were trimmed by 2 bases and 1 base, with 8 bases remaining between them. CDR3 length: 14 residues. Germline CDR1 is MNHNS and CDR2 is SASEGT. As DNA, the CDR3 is TGTGCCAGCAGTGAAAGCGGGGAGAACACTGAAGCTTTCTTT. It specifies CASSESGENTEAFF.

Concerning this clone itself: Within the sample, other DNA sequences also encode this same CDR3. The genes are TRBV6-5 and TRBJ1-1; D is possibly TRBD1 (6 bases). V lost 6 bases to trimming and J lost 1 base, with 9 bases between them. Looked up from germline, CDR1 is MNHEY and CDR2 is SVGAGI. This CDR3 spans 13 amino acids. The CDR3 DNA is TGTGCCAGCAGCTTGGACAGGAACACTGAAGCTTTCTTT. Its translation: CASSLDRNTEAFF.

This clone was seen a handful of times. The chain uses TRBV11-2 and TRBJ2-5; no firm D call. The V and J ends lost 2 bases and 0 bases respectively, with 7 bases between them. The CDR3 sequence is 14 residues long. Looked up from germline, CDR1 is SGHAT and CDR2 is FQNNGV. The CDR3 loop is CASSLSPYQETQYF. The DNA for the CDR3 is TGTGCCAGCAGCTTATCCCCGTACCAAGAGACCCAGTACTTC.

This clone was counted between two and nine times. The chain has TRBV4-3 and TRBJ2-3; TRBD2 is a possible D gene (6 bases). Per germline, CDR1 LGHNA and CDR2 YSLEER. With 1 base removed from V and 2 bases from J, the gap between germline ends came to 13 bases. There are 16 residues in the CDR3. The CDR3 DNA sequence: TGCGCCAGCAGCCAAGGCTGGGACTTCCTCACAGATACGCAGTATTTT. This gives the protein CASSQGWDFLTDTQYF.

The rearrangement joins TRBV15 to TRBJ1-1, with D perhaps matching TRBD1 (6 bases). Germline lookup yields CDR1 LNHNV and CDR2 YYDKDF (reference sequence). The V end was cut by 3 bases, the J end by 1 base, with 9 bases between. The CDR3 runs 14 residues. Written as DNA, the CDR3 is TGTGCCACCAGCAGGTGGACAGCGAACACTGAAGCTTTCTTT. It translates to CATSRWTANTEAFF. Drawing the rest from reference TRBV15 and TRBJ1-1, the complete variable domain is DAMVIQNPRYQVTQFGKPVTLSCSQTLNHNVMYWYQQKSSQAPKLLFHYYDKDFNNEADTPDNFQSRRPNTSFCFLDIRSPGLGDTAMYLCATSRWTANTEAFFGQGTRLTVV.

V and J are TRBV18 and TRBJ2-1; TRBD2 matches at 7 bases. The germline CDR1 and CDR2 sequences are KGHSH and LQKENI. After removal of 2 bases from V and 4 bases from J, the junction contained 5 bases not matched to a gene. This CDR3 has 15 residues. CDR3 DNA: TGTGCCAGCTCACCAGGGAGCGGGGAGTACAATGAGCAGTTCTTC. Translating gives CASSPGSGEYNEQFF.

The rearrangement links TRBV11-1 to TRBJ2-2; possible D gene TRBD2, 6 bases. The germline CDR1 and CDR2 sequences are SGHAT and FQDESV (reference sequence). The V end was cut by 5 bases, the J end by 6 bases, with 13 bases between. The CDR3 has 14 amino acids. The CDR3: CASSNRRRAGELFF. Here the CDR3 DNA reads TGTGCCAGCAGCAATCGTAGGAGGGCCGGGGAGCTGTTTTTT.

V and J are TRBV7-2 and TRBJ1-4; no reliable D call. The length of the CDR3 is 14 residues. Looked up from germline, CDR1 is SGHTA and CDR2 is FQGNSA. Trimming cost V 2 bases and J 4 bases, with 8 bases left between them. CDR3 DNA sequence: TGTGCCAGCAGCTTAAATCGGGGTAATGAAAAACTGTTTTTT. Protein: CASSLNRGNEKLFF.

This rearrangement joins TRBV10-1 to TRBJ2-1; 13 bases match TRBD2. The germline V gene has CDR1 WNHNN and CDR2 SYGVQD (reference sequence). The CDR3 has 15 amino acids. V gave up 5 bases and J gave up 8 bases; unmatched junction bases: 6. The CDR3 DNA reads TGCGCCAGCAGTACGGGACTAGCGGGAAAGTATGAGCAGTTCTTC. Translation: CASSTGLAGKYEQFF.

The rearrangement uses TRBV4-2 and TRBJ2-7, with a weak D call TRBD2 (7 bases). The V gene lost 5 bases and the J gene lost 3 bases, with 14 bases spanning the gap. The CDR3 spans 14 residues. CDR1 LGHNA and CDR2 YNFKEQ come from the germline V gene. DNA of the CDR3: TGTGCCAGCAGCGAGGGGGAGGGATTCTACGAGCAGTACTTC. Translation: CASSEGEGFYEQYF.

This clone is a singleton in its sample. The CDR3 DNA is TGTGCCAGCAGCCCCCCAAGGGCCGGGAAAGACTCCTACGAGCAGTACTTC. Translated: CASSPPRAGKDSYEQYF. The rearrangement uses TRBV28 and TRBJ2-7; a weak D match, TRBD2 (5 bases). V was trimmed by 6 bases and J by 0 bases, leaving 21 bases between them. Germline-derived CDR1 and CDR2 are MDHEN and SYDVKM. The CDR3 sequence is 17 residues long. Supplemented by reference TRBV28 and TRBJ2-7, the full variable domain reads DVKVTQSSRYLVKRTGEKVFLECVQDMDHENMFWYRQDPGLGLRLIYFSYDVKMKEKGDIPEGYSVSREKKERFSLILESASTNQTSMYLCASSPPRAGKDSYEQYFGPGTRLTVT.

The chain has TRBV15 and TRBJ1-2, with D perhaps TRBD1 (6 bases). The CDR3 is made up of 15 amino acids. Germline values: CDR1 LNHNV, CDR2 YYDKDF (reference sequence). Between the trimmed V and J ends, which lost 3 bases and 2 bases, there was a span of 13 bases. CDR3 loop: CATSRIGGLNYGYTF. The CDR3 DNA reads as TGTGCCACCAGCAGGATCGGGGGGCTGAACTATGGCTACACCTTC.

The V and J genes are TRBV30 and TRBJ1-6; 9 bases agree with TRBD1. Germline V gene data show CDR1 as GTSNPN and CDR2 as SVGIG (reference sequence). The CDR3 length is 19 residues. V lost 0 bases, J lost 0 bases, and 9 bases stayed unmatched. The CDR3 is CAWSVLGTGMRSYNSPLHF. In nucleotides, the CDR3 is TGTGCCTGGAGTGTACTAGGGACAGGGATGCGCTCCTATAATTCACCCCTCCACTTT.

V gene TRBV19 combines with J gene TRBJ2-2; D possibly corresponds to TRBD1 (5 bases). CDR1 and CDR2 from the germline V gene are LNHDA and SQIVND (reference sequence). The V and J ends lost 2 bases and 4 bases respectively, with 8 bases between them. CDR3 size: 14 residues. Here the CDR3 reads CASSIRGTTGELFF. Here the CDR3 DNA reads TGTGCCAGTAGTATAAGGGGAACCACCGGGGAGCTGTTTTTT.

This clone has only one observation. CDR3 DNA: TGTGCCAGCAGTTTACTGAGGGGCGGGGTCGGGTACGAGCAGTACTTC. Translation gives CASSLLRGGVGYEQYF. V and J are TRBV28 and TRBJ2-7, with TRBD2 as a possible D gene (6 bases). Germline assignment: CDR1 MDHEN and CDR2 SYDVKM. This CDR3 spans 16 amino acids. V lost 2 bases and J 4 bases, leaving 18 bases between the germline ends.

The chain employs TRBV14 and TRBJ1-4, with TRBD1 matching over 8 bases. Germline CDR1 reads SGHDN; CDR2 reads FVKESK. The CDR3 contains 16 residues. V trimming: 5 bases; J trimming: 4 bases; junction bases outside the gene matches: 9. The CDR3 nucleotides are TGTGCCAGCAGCAGGGACAGGCGGGCCGGTAATGAAAAACTGTTTTTT. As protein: CASSRDRRAGNEKLFF.

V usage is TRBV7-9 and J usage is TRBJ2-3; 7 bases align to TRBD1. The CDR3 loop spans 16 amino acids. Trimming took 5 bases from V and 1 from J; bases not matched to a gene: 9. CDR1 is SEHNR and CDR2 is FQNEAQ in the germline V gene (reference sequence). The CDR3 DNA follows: TGTGCCAGCAGCGTAACTGACAGGGCGGGCACAGATACGCAGTATTTT. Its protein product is CASSVTDRAGTDTQYF.